This entry lists 30 T cell receptor beta chains sequenced from one sample in a study of Graves' ophthalmopathy and Graves' hyperthyroidism. Amplifying from RNA transcripts, the study obtained TCR beta CDR3 regions. In the first round, RT-PCR was carried out with HTBI primers, and a multiplex PCR formed the second round. TCRdb re-derived calls from the multiplex PCR reads in MiXCR, one entry per CDR3 protein. Found here are hundreds of thousands of distinct CDR3 sequences, around 40% of them singletons; the top ten hold approximately 46%. The sequenced sample was peripheral blood. All receptors come from an adult man with Graves' ophthalmopathy.

This clonotype was seen ten or more times. This sequence joins TRBV29-1 and TRBJ1-1, with 8 bases that match TRBD1. CDR3 size: 12 residues. The J segment lost 7 bases and the V segment lost 7 bases, leaving 8 bases of the junction unmatched. Germline V gene data show CDR1 as SQVTM and CDR2 as ANQGSEA. The CDR3 nucleotides are TGCAGCGGCAGGGGGCTAGCAGGTGAAGCTTTCTTT. Amino acid sequence: CSGRGLAGEAFF.

The chain has TRBV15 and TRBJ1-4; D is possibly TRBD1 (6 bases). This CDR3 is built from 15 residues. Germline values: CDR1 LNHNV, CDR2 YYDKDF (reference sequence). Trimming cost V 5 bases and J 5 bases, with 15 bases left between them. The CDR3 DNA is TGTGCCACCAGCGGGGGGGCAGCGGGAAATGAAAAACTGTTTTTT. Amino acids: CATSGGAAGNEKLFF.

This chain joins TRBV7-2 and TRBJ2-5; D ambiguous. Germline CDR1 reads SGHTA; CDR2 reads FQGNSA. The CDR3 is 14 residues long. Trimming left V 7 bases short and J 7 bases short, with 19 bases between. CDR3 nucleotides: TGTGCCAGCAACAAGCCGTTCGGATACGGGACCCAGTACTTC. Translating it yields CASNKPFGYGTQYF.

This clonotype was counted only a few times. The chain joins TRBV3-1 to TRBJ2-5; D perhaps matches TRBD1 (6 bases). The CDR3 runs to 14 residues. Germline V lookup: CDR1 LGHDT, CDR2 YNNKEL (reference sequence). The V end was cut by 0 bases, the J end by 5 bases, with 10 bases between. In DNA form, the CDR3 reads TGTGCCAGCAGCCAAGACGCAGGGGCTGAGACCCAGTACTTC. Protein product: CASSQDAGAETQYF.

This clonotype appeared a single time. This sequence joins TRBV4-1 and TRBJ2-7; TRBD2 aligns across 11 bases. This CDR3 contains 15 residues. In germline, CDR1 is MGHRA, CDR2 YSYEKL. Germline trimming cut 3 bases from V and 3 bases from J; bases unmatched to any gene: 4. CDR3 nucleotide sequence: TGCGCCAGCAGCCAGGGACTAGCGGATGGCTACGAGCAGTACTTC. Its translation: CASSQGLADGYEQYF.

This clonotype was seen at least ten times. The junction shows a germline mismatch at one end, possibly a read error. The chain couples TRBV5-1 to TRBJ2-5; 9 bases map to TRBD2. CDR1 is SGHRS and CDR2 is YFSETQ in the germline V gene. The CDR3 is made up of 14 amino acids. The CDR3, as DNA: TGTGCCAGCAGCTTACTAGCGGGCCAAGAGACCCAGTACTTC. Protein product: CASSLLAGQETQYF.

V is TRBV11-2 and J is TRBJ2-5; D unclear. The ends were cut back, 3 bases at V and 4 bases at J, with 9 bases in the middle. This CDR3 has 13 amino acids. Per the germline V gene, CDR1 is SGHAT and CDR2 is FQNNGV. CDR3 protein: CASSFLLRETQYF. The CDR3 DNA sequence: TGTGCCAGCAGCTTTTTGTTGAGAGAGACCCAGTACTTC.

V gene TRBV7-9 combines with J gene TRBJ2-3, with 7 bases fitting TRBD1. V was clipped by 5 bases and J by 1 base; unmatched bases: 9. The length of the CDR3 is 16 residues. Germline V lookup: CDR1 SEHNR, CDR2 FQNEAQ (reference sequence). The CDR3 nucleotides read TGTGCCAGCAGCACGGGCGACAGGGCTGGCACAGATACGCAGTATTTT. It specifies CASSTGDRAGTDTQYF.

This clonotype has a count of ten or more. The chain links TRBV10-3 to TRBJ2-5, with TRBD2 matching 16 bases. The length of the CDR3 is 17 residues. The germline V gene encodes CDR1 ENHRY and CDR2 SYGVKD. V was clipped by 6 bases and J by 4 bases; unmatched bases: 8. CDR3 protein: CAISRGTSGRAGETQYF. The CDR3 coding sequence is TGTGCCATCAGCCGAGGGACTAGCGGGAGGGCCGGAGAGACCCAGTACTTC.

The J gene is TRBJ1-5, the V gene TRBV19; D uncertain. V was clipped by 4 bases and J by 3 bases, with 7 bases between them. CDR3 length: 13 residues. Germline loops: CDR1 LNHDA, CDR2 SQIVND (reference sequence). Here the CDR3 reads CASSSGSNQPQHF. The CDR3 nucleotides read TGTGCCAGTAGTAGCGGGTCCAATCAGCCCCAGCATTTT.

This clonotype has at least ten counts. The chain combines TRBV29-1 with TRBJ1-2; the D gene is possibly TRBD1 (6 bases). This CDR3 spans 13 amino acids. Germline values: CDR1 SQVTM, CDR2 ANQGSEA. V dropped 8 bases and J dropped 8 bases, with 21 bases sitting between them. The CDR3 loop reads CSTPTPQGQGYTF. CDR3 DNA sequence: TGCAGCACCCCTACGCCACAGGGTCAGGGCTACACCTTC.

This clonotype has a handful of counts. The chain couples TRBV20-1 to TRBJ2-7; tentatively, D is TRBD1 or TRBD2 (5 bases each). Trimming removed 1 base from V and 3 bases from J, with 16 bases in between. This CDR3 comprises 15 residues. The germline V gene has CDR1 DFQATT and CDR2 SNEGSKA (reference sequence). The DNA of the CDR3 is TGCAGTGCTAGAGTAAGTGGGACCTACGACTACGAGCAGTACTTC. Amino acid sequence: CSARVSGTYDYEQYF.

This clonotype was seen more than once but under ten times. At one end the junction does not follow the germline gene, possibly because of a read error. The V gene is TRBV10-3, the J gene TRBJ2-7, with TRBD2 matching 7 bases. CDR1 is ENHRY and CDR2 is SYGVKD in the germline V gene. The CDR3 totals 14 residues. The CDR3 sequence is CASSETDGGGEQYF. The CDR3 bases are TGTGCCAGCAGTGAAACGGACGGCGGGGGAGAGCAGTACTTC.

The V call is TRBV2, the J call TRBJ2-7, with a tentative D call TRBD1 (6 bases). CDR1 and CDR2 from the germline V gene are SNHLY and FYNNEI. This CDR3 region has 15 residues. The V gene lost 6 bases and the J gene lost 5 bases, with 20 bases spanning the gap. Here the CDR3 reads CASSPPGHLTNEQYF. CDR3 nucleotide sequence: TGTGCCAGCAGCCCCCCGGGACACCTGACTAACGAGCAGTACTTC.

The V gene is TRBV20-1, the J gene TRBJ1-5; D gene ambiguous. V was trimmed by 0 bases and J by 11 bases, leaving 20 bases between them. Germline assignment: CDR1 DFQATT and CDR2 SNEGSKA (reference sequence). The CDR3 runs 15 residues. In nucleotides, the CDR3 is TGCAGTGCTAGAGATCTAGGACTAGCAACCGAGACCCAGCATTTT. It encodes CSARDLGLATETQHF.

The V and J genes are TRBV7-2 and TRBJ2-3, with 11 bases matching TRBD2. With 5 bases clipped from V and 5 bases from J, the junction kept 18 bases outside the gene matches. Germline V gene data show CDR1 as SGHTA and CDR2 as FQGNSA. This CDR3 has 19 amino acids. CDR3: CASSAGHVTSGSRGDTQYF. The DNA for the CDR3 is TGTGCCAGCAGCGCCGGCCACGTTACTAGCGGGAGTCGTGGAGATACGCAGTATTTT.

The chain combines TRBV20-1 with TRBJ2-5, with 9 nucleotides matching TRBD1. The germline V gene encodes CDR1 DFQATT and CDR2 SNEGSKA (reference sequence). The CDR3 has 14 residues. V shed 0 bases, J shed 5 bases, and the junction held 4 bases outside the gene matches. CDR3 region: CSAREGTGRETQYF. CDR3 DNA sequence: TGCAGTGCTAGAGAGGGGACAGGGCGCGAGACCCAGTACTTC.

The chain couples TRBV11-2 to TRBJ1-1; weak D call: TRBD1 (6 bases). Per the germline V gene, CDR1 is SGHAT and CDR2 is FQNNGV. This CDR3 is built from 14 residues. Deletions cut 5 bases from V and 10 bases from J, with 20 bases between. The CDR3 sequence: CASSQGPQGVRAFF. CDR3 nucleotide sequence: TGTGCCAGCAGCCAAGGTCCACAGGGTGTACGAGCTTTCTTT.

This clonotype turned up a few times. This chain uses TRBV7-9 with TRBJ2-7, with a possible D match to TRBD2 (6 bases). Trimming stripped 7 bases from V and 2 bases from J, with 12 bases between. Germline V gene sequence: CDR1 SEHNR, CDR2 FQNEAQ (reference sequence). The CDR3 runs to 13 residues. The CDR3 bases are TGTGCCAGCACCTTCGGGGGAGCCTACGAGCAGTACTTC. Protein product: CASTFGGAYEQYF.

V and J are TRBV9 and TRBJ2-5; TRBD1 aligns across 12 bases. Trimming removed 0 bases from V and 9 bases from J; junction bases left unmatched: 6. This CDR3 region has 15 residues. Germline V gives CDR1 SGDLS, CDR2 YYNGEE. Here the CDR3 reads CASSVAGTGGEPQYF. CDR3 sequence (DNA): TGTGCCAGCAGCGTAGCCGGGACAGGGGGCGAGCCCCAGTACTTC.

On this clonotype: At one end, the junction sequence differs from germline, possibly due to a read error. The chain uses TRBV25-1 and TRBJ1-2, with 8 bases fitting TRBD1. Germline loops: CDR1 MGHDK, CDR2 SYGVNS. The CDR3 has 13 amino acids. This CDR3 reads CASSVQGADGDTF. For the CDR3, the DNA is TGTGCCAGTAGTGTCCAGGGGGCGGATGGCGACACCTTC.

In the case of this clonotype: A much larger clonotype is one base distant, so this may be a read error. The chain employs TRBV9 and TRBJ2-7; 7 bases are shared with TRBD1. Germline V gene lookup returns CDR1 SGDLS and CDR2 YYNGEE. The CDR3 runs to 13 residues. CDR3 sequence (DNA): TGTGCCGGCAGTGACAGGGTTAGCAACGAGCAGTACTTC. The encoded protein is CAGSDRVSNEQYF.

As regards this clonotype: Germline and junction disagree at one end, which may indicate a read error. The V and J genes are TRBV9 and TRBJ2-7; tentatively, D is TRBD1 (7 bases). Germline V CDR1 and CDR2: SGDLS, YYNGEE. The CDR3 is 14 amino acids. This chain's CDR3 is CAGSAGQSDGEQYF. The CDR3, as DNA: TGTGCCGGCAGCGCGGGACAGTCGGATGGCGAGCAGTACTTC.

This clonotype was seen repeatedly, ten times or more. Germline is not matched at one junction end, which may reflect a read error. The genes are TRBV15 and TRBJ1-1; a possible D gene is TRBD1 (5 bases). The CDR3 has 15 amino acids. Germline V CDR1 and CDR2: LNHNV, YYDKDF (reference sequence). For the CDR3, the DNA is TGTGCCACCAGCAGACCGACAGTCGCACTGGCTGAGGCTTTCTTT. Translated, it gives CATSRPTVALAEAFF.

This clonotype was recorded many times. CDR3 DNA sequence: TGTGCCGCTGGTTCGAACACTGAAGCTTTCTTT. This sequence encodes CAAGSNTEAFF. The chain has TRBV28 and TRBJ1-1; D ambiguous. V was shortened by 11 bases and J by 1 base, with 8 bases between the two germline ends. CDR3 size: 11 residues. Germline V lookup: CDR1 MDHEN, CDR2 SYDVKM.

This clonotype was observed many times. This chain uses TRBV19 with TRBJ2-2; no clear D. The CDR3 has 14 residues. CDR1 is LNHDA, CDR2 SQIVND, per germline (reference sequence). Trimming shortened V by 3 bases and J by 4 bases, and 9 bases separated the two germline ends. The CDR3 reads CASSMIRGTGELFF. The CDR3 DNA sequence: TGTGCCAGTAGTATGATTCGAGGCACCGGGGAGCTGTTTTTT.

The chain employs TRBV10-3 and TRBJ1-1; a possible D gene is TRBD1 (6 bases). V lost 3 bases and J lost 3, with 11 bases in between. Germline V gives CDR1 ENHRY, CDR2 SYGVKD. This CDR3 region has 14 residues. CDR3 bases: TGTGCCATCAGTGAATGGTCAGGGGACACTGAAGCTTTCTTT. Translating it yields CAISEWSGDTEAFF.

This clonotype has at least ten counts. This chain connects TRBV10-2 to TRBJ1-2; D is perhaps TRBD1 (5 bases). Deletions cut 6 bases from V and 0 bases from J, with 20 bases between. The CDR3 length is 17 residues. CDR1 and CDR2 from the germline V gene are WSHSY and SAAADI. The CDR3 loop reads CASRGLYGQAANYGYTF. CDR3 nucleotides: TGCGCCAGCAGGGGCTTATATGGACAAGCTGCTAACTATGGCTACACCTTC.

This clonotype was seen a few times. The chain links TRBV2 to TRBJ1-1; 8 nucleotides align to TRBD1. The CDR3 runs 14 residues. CDR1 is SNHLY and CDR2 is FYNNEI in the germline V gene. The junction had 9 bases not matched to a gene; V was cut back by 6 bases and J by 6 bases. CDR3 region: CASSLDRGTAEAFF. The CDR3 nucleotides are TGTGCCAGCAGCTTAGACAGGGGAACGGCTGAAGCTTTCTTT. Supplemented by reference TRBV2 and TRBJ1-1, the full variable domain reads EPEVTQTPSHQVTQMGQEVILRCVPISNHLYFYWYRQILGQKVEFLVSFYNNEISEKSEIFDDQFSVERPDGSNFTLKIRSTKLEDSAMYFCASSLDRGTAEAFFGQGTRLTVV.

The V and J genes are TRBV29-1 and TRBJ1-2, with D perhaps matching TRBD1 (6 bases). From germline, CDR1 is SQVTM and CDR2 ANQGSEA. V was clipped by 4 bases and J by 5 bases, with 20 bases between them. CDR3 length: 15 amino acids. The CDR3 is CSVAPSPGDGYGYTF. Written as DNA, the CDR3 is TGCAGCGTTGCACCTTCCCCAGGGGACGGTTATGGCTACACCTTC.